This is a list of T cell receptor beta chains from one sample in a study of T cell repertoires in cytomegalovirus infection. TCRdb itself ran the reads through MiXCR, one entry per CDR3 protein. This table holds approximately 500,000 distinct CDR3 sequences, roughly 10% found once. Sequencing was performed on PBMCs. These TCRs come from a human donor in good health (CMV status not recorded). Some clones in this sample may be carry-over from other donors' samples. Each CDR3 is given with its conserved first and last residue. The D gene is left open where the match is weak. Some rows have no size entry. The others give once, few or many, or a class for an expanded clone.

CDR3 protein | CDR3 DNA | D gene | J gene | V gene | clone size
CASSLAGALVYGYTF | TGTGCCAGCAGTTTGGCGGGGGCCTTGGTCTATGGCTACACCTTC | - | TRBJ1-2 | TRBV28 | few
CASSERTGGIDEQYF | TGTGCCAGCAGTGAGCGGACAGGGGGCATCGACGAGCAGTACTTC | TRBD1 | TRBJ2-7 | TRBV28 | many
CASRLRQGGGTEAFF | TGTGCCAGCAGGCTTCGACAGGGAGGCGGAACTGAAGCTTTCTTT | TRBD1 | TRBJ1-1 | TRBV2 | -
CAIRDLYQETQYF | TGTGCCATCAGGGACCTGTACCAAGAGACCCAGTACTTC | - | TRBJ2-5 | TRBV10-3 | -
CSARDNQVDTEAFF | TGCAGTGCTAGAGACAACCAGGTGGACACTGAAGCTTTCTTT | - | TRBJ1-1 | TRBV20-1 | many
CSVGVLNTEAFF | TGCAGCGTTGGGGTACTGAACACTGAAGCTTTCTTT | - | TRBJ1-1 | TRBV29-1 | many
CATSRKQGADEKLFF | TGTGCCACCAGCAGGAAACAGGGGGCTGATGAAAAACTGTTTTTT | TRBD1 | TRBJ1-4 | TRBV15 | few
CASSQDYRDEQFF | TGTGCCAGCAGCCAAGACTATAGGGATGAGCAGTTCTTC | - | TRBJ2-1 | TRBV14 | -
CSARGQGSLGHYGYTF | TGCAGTGCTAGAGGACAGGGGTCCCTGGGCCACTATGGCTACACCTTC | TRBD1 | TRBJ1-2 | TRBV20-1 | -
CASSSPSFGQRRDTGELFF | TGTGCCAGCAGCTCACCCAGTTTCGGACAGCGACGAGACACCGGGGAGCTGTTTTTT | - | TRBJ2-2 | TRBV7-6 | many
CSASSGGEGEAFF | TGCAGTGCTAGCTCTGGGGGCGAAGGTGAAGCTTTCTTT | - | TRBJ1-1 | TRBV20-1 | many
CASRSGTVAGETQYF | TGTGCCAGTAGGTCCGGGACGGTGGCGGGAGAGACCCAGTACTTC | - | TRBJ2-5 | TRBV19 | -
CASSFGAGVRGEQFF | TGTGCCAGCAGTTTCGGAGCGGGAGTTAGAGGTGAGCAGTTCTTC | TRBD2 | TRBJ2-1 | TRBV27 | many
CASSRGVDQPQHF | TGTGCCAGCAGTCGGGGAGTGGACCAGCCCCAGCATTTT | - | TRBJ1-5 | TRBV27 | many
CASSLNAGGYTF | TGTGCCAGCAGCTTAAACGCGGGAGGCTACACCTTC | - | TRBJ1-2 | TRBV7-2 | many
CASSPSGRAYLYNEQFF | TGTGCCAGTAGTCCTAGCGGGAGGGCGTACCTTTACAATGAGCAGTTCTTC | TRBD2 | TRBJ2-1 | TRBV19 | -
CSASGGGSPETQYF | TGCAGTGCTAGCGGCGGGGGGTCCCCTGAGACCCAGTACTTC | TRBD2 | TRBJ2-5 | TRBV20-1 | -
CASTQDGSSGNTIYF | TGTGCCAGCACCCAAGACGGAAGCTCTGGAAACACCATATATTTT | - | TRBJ1-3 | TRBV9 | -
CASSLARAPSYEQYF | TGTGCCAGCAGCTTAGCGCGGGCCCCCTCATACGAGCAGTACTTC | - | TRBJ2-7 | TRBV7-2 | many
CASKKDGGNSPLHF | TGTGCCAGCAAAAAAGACGGGGGGAATTCACCCCTCCACTTT | - | TRBJ1-6 | TRBV2 | few
CASSLDLIYNEQFF | TGTGCCAGCAGCTTAGACTTGATCTACAATGAGCAGTTCTTC | - | TRBJ2-1 | TRBV7-2 | many
CASTFRKGSTDTQYF | TGTGCCAGTACTTTCCGAAAGGGTAGCACAGATACGCAGTATTTT | - | TRBJ2-3 | TRBV19 | few
CASSGGGRPNSPLHF | TGTGCCAGTAGTGGAGGCGGACGGCCAAATTCACCCCTCCACTTT | - | TRBJ1-6 | TRBV19 | few
CASSLAGQGVEEQYF | TGCGCCAGCAGCTTGGCGGGACAGGGGGTAGAGGAGCAGTACTTC | TRBD1 | TRBJ2-7 | TRBV5-1 | few
CASSLAGGNNSPLHF | TGTGCCAGCAGTTTAGCAGGGGGCAATAATTCACCCCTCCACTTT | TRBD1 | TRBJ1-6 | TRBV28 | many
CASMGTVNTEAFF | TGTGCCAGTATGGGGACAGTGAACACTGAAGCTTTCTTT | TRBD1 | TRBJ1-1 | TRBV12-3/TRBV12-4 | few
CASRRLAGGGHNEQFF | TGTGCCAGCAGGAGACTAGCGGGAGGAGGTCACAATGAGCAGTTCTTC | TRBD2 | TRBJ2-1 | TRBV6-6 | many
CASSSRPGARNQPQHF | TGTGCCAGCTCATCGCGTCCGGGGGCCAGGAATCAGCCCCAGCATTTT | - | TRBJ1-5 | TRBV18 | -
CASSIGDLSNQPQHF | TGTGCCAGTAGTATAGGGGATTTGAGCAATCAGCCCCAGCATTTT | - | TRBJ1-5 | TRBV19 | few
CASSRMLFTNYGYTF | TGTGCCAGCAGCCGTATGTTATTTACTAACTATGGCTACACCTTC | - | TRBJ1-2 | TRBV6-1 | many
CASSLTGGQLRLDANTEAFF | TGTGCCAGCAGCTTAACGGGGGGACAGTTGAGGTTGGACGCGAACACTGAAGCTTTCTTT | TRBD1 | TRBJ1-1 | TRBV7-3 | many
CASSDLVGGSGEKLFF | TGTGCCAGCAGCGACTTGGTTGGAGGGTCTGGAGAAAAACTGTTTTTT | - | TRBJ1-4 | TRBV7-4 | many
CASSQDFLNTGFLYNEQFF | TGTGCCAGCAGCCAGGATTTTCTTAACACCGGCTTCCTATACAATGAGCAGTTCTTC | - | TRBJ2-1 | TRBV14 | -
CASSQEGGYYGYTF | TGTGCCAGCAGCCAAGAGGGGGGGTACTATGGCTACACCTTC | - | TRBJ1-2 | TRBV3-1 | few
CASSLPGLGEKLFF | TGTGCCAGTAGTCTTCCAGGGTTAGGTGAAAAACTGTTTTTT | - | TRBJ1-4 | TRBV19 | many
CASSFRDRGRIQPQHF | TGTGCCAGCAGCTTCCGGGACAGGGGGCGGATTCAGCCCCAGCATTTT | TRBD1 | TRBJ1-5 | TRBV5-6 | many
CASSDGQLASEQYF | TGTGCCAGCAGTGACGGACAGCTAGCATCCGAGCAGTACTTC | - | TRBJ2-7 | TRBV6-2/TRBV6-3 | many
CASSTRHGSYNEQFF | TGTGCCAGCAGCACCCGACATGGCTCCTACAATGAGCAGTTCTTC | - | TRBJ2-1 | TRBV11-2 | -
CASRAGTGGSKTQYF | TGTGCCAGCAGGGCGGGGACAGGGGGCTCGAAGACCCAGTACTTC | TRBD1 | TRBJ2-5 | TRBV28 | -
CSAYRQGAYGYTF | TGCAGTGCCTACCGACAGGGGGCCTATGGCTACACCTTC | TRBD1 | TRBJ1-2 | TRBV20-1 | -
CASSPTGGAYEQYF | TGTGCCAGCAGCCCGACAGGGGGTGCCTACGAGCAGTACTTC | TRBD1 | TRBJ2-7 | TRBV12-3/TRBV12-4 | few
CASSQDRGSGELFF | TGTGCCAGCAGCCAAGATCGGGGATCCGGGGAGCTGTTTTTT | - | TRBJ2-2 | TRBV4-2 | many
CASSLRPRNQPQHF | TGTGCCAGCAGTTTACGACCTCGAAATCAGCCCCAGCATTTT | - | TRBJ1-5 | TRBV27 | -
CAIKGGDAPYGYTF | TGTGCCATCAAGGGAGGGGACGCTCCCTATGGCTACACCTTC | - | TRBJ1-2 | TRBV6-5 | many
CASTPGRGLHQPQHF | TGTGCCAGCACCCCCGGGAGGGGTCTCCATCAGCCCCAGCATTTT | - | TRBJ1-5 | TRBV28 | many
CASSYTGRIYGYTF | TGTGCCAGCAGTTATACAGGACGGATCTATGGCTACACCTTC | - | TRBJ1-2 | TRBV12-3/TRBV12-4 | many
CASSLEGVSGANVLTF | TGTGCCAGCAGCTTAGAAGGGGTCTCTGGGGCCAACGTCCTGACTTTC | - | TRBJ2-6 | TRBV11-2 | many
CAITPDSTSPYNEQFF | TGTGCCATCACCCCGGACTCGACTAGTCCTTACAATGAGCAGTTCTTC | - | TRBJ2-1 | TRBV10-3 | many
CASSPLPRTGNEQFF | TGTGCCAGCAGCCCCCTTCCGAGGACGGGGAATGAGCAGTTCTTC | - | TRBJ2-1 | TRBV5-5 | -
CASLDRGGTSNQPQHF | TGTGCCAGCTTAGACAGGGGGGGAACTAGCAATCAGCCCCAGCATTTT | TRBD1 | TRBJ1-5 | TRBV28 | many
CASSRTGYNQPQHF | TGTGCCAGCAGTAGGACAGGGTACAATCAGCCCCAGCATTTT | TRBD1 | TRBJ1-5 | TRBV6-2/TRBV6-3 | few
CASSLRQDAYEQYF | TGTGCCAGCAGCCTCCGACAGGACGCTTACGAGCAGTACTTC | - | TRBJ2-7 | TRBV5-5 | -
CASSSGDRGNPGELFF | TGTGCCAGCAGCTCGGGGGACAGGGGGAATCCCGGGGAGCTGTTTTTT | TRBD1 | TRBJ2-2 | TRBV5-6 | few
CASSLTSGSRNEQFF | TGTGCCAGCAGCTTGACTAGCGGGAGTCGTAATGAGCAGTTCTTC | TRBD2 | TRBJ2-1 | TRBV11-3 | many
CASSYSVAGARPGTQYF | TGTGCCAGCAGTTACTCTGTAGCGGGGGCCCGGCCCGGTACGCAGTATTTT | TRBD2 | TRBJ2-3 | TRBV6-5 | few
CASTFNRGQETQYF | TGTGCCAGCACCTTTAACCGGGGACAAGAGACCCAGTACTTC | - | TRBJ2-5 | TRBV11-2 | many
CASSKAQGAGYGYTF | TGTGCCAGTAGTAAGGCTCAGGGGGCCGGCTATGGCTACACCTTC | TRBD1 | TRBJ1-2 | TRBV19 | once
CASSPRATDQPQHF | TGTGCCAGCAGTCCCAGGGCGACGGATCAGCCCCAGCATTTT | - | TRBJ1-5 | TRBV12-3/TRBV12-4 | many
CASSSPNPRASYEQYF | TGTGCCAGCAGTTCCCCAAACCCCCGCGCCTCCTACGAGCAGTACTTC | - | TRBJ2-7 | TRBV6-1 | many